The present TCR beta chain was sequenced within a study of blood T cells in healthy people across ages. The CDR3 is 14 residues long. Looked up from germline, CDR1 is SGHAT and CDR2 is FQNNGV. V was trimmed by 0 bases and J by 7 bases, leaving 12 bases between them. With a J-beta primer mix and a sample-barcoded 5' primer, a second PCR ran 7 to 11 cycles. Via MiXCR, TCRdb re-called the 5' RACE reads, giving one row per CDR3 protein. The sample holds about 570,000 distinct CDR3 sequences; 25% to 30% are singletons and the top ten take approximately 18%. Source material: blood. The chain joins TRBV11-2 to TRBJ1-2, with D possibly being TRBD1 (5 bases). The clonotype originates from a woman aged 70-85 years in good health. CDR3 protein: CASSLDLGVGGYTF. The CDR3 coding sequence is TGTGCCAGCAGCTTAGATCTGGGGGTGGGTGGCTACACCTTC.